This T cell receptor beta chain was sequenced for a study of regulatory T cells in long-lasting Graves disease. Study overall: Persistence in Graves' disease required over 5 years of antithyroid drugs plus positive TSH receptor antibodies.

Relying on iRepertoire HTBI primers and Arm-PCR of CDR3 regions, the team built TCR beta libraries. One entry per CDR3 protein results from TCRdb running MiXCR on the multiplex PCR reads. The repertoire holds 600,000 to 800,000 distinct CDR3 sequences, with about 32% as singletons. About this clonotype itself: This is likely a read error, given that the CDR3 carries no conserved phenylalanine or tryptophan at its end.

Time point here: persistent/refractory GD, antithyroid drugs over 5 years with positive TRAb. Following extraction of RNA from PBMCs, that RNA was used to make the TCR library. All patients originated from an endocrinology department located in Xi'an, China. A volume of about 9 milliliters of peripheral blood was collected in EDTA tubes. The sample here was peripheral blood mononuclear cells (PBMCs), taken when the disease was refractory, from a patient treated with antithyroid drugs. This receptor was obtained from a female donor with Graves disease.

CDR3 loop: CASRGAGRSNEAFL. The CDR3 DNA is TGTGCCAGCAGGGGGGCGGGACGGTCAAATGAAGCTTTCCTT. The chain couples TRBV6-1 to TRBJ1-1, with D possibly matching TRBD1 (6 bases). Trimming removed 6 bases from V and 7 bases from J, with 18 bases in between. The germline V gene encodes CDR1 MNHNS and CDR2 SASEGT. The CDR3 extends over 14 amino acids.